These 28 T cell receptor beta chains were all obtained from the same sample, sequenced in a study of chemoradiotherapy in HPV16-positive cancers. TCRdb's table, derived via immunoSEQ multiplex PCR, lists solely in-frame clones and lacks some. The table has about 15,000 clones, roughly 93% seen once. Sequences were derived from blood, sampled from a patient who underwent chemoradiotherapy. The receptors were sampled from a human donor with HPV-associated anogenital cancer.

V and J are TRBV27 and TRBJ2-3; 7 nucleotides line up with TRBD1. Germline loops: CDR1 MNHEY, CDR2 SMNVEV (reference sequence). Trimming removed 6 bases from V and 1 base from J; junction bases left unmatched: 7. The CDR3 extends over 15 amino acids. CDR3 sequence (DNA): TGTGCCAGCAGCGGGTTTCAGGGGGGCACAGATACGCAGTATTTT. Protein sequence: CASSGFQGGTDTQYF.

The V gene is TRBV18, the J gene TRBJ2-4; TRBD1 aligns across 8 bases. In germline, CDR1 is KGHSH, CDR2 LQKENI. Germline trimming cut 6 bases from V and 5 bases from J; bases unmatched to any gene: 6. The CDR3 spans 14 residues. CDR3 in DNA: TGTGCCAGCTCCCCGGGACAGGCCCAAAACATTCAGTACTTC. Protein sequence: CASSPGQAQNIQYF.

V usage is TRBV9 and J usage is TRBJ2-5, with 9 bases aligning to TRBD2. This CDR3 is built from 15 residues. CDR1 and CDR2 (germline): SGDLS, YYNGEE. Losses at the gene ends were 3 bases for V and 5 bases for J; bases not matched to a gene: 8. This chain's CDR3 is CASSAGGGGAETQYF. In DNA, the CDR3 is TGTGCCAGCAGCGCCGGGGGCGGGGGGGCGGAGACCCAGTACTTC.

This chain links TRBV7-9 with TRBJ1-2; tentative D call: TRBD1 (6 bases). The germline gives CDR1 SEHNR, CDR2 FQNEAQ (reference sequence). The CDR3 is made up of 13 amino acids. Trimming shortened V by 4 bases and J by 4 bases, and 10 bases separated the two germline ends. The CDR3, as DNA: TGTGCCAGCAGCTGGACAGAACTCTATGGCTACACCTTC. It yields the protein CASSWTELYGYTF.

The count of this clone is one. The chain uses TRBV5-1 and TRBJ1-3; no firm D call. This CDR3 has 15 residues. Germline CDR1 is SGHRS and CDR2 is YFSETQ. V dropped 0 bases and J dropped 1 base, with 8 bases sitting between them. The CDR3: CASSLASASGNTIYF. The CDR3 DNA follows: TGCGCCAGCAGCTTGGCAAGTGCTTCTGGAAACACCATATATTTT.

The chain combines TRBV5-6 with TRBJ2-2; no definite D call. The germline V gene encodes CDR1 SGHDT and CDR2 YYEEEE. V lost 1 base to trimming and J lost 1 base, with 5 bases between them. The CDR3 is 14 amino acids. Here the CDR3 DNA reads TGTGCCAGCAGCTTGTCCGGGAACACCGGGGAGCTGTTTTTT. Translated: CASSLSGNTGELFF. Full variable domain (rest looked up from reference TRBV5-6 and TRBJ2-2): DAGVTQSPTHLIKTRGQQVTLRCSPKSGHDTVSWYQQALGQGPQFIFQYYEEEERQRGNFPDRFSGHQFPNYSSELNVNALLLGDSALYLCASSLSGNTGELFFGEGSRLTVL.

The chain carries TRBV27 and TRBJ2-1; TRBD2 matches 7 bases. Trimming took 5 bases from V and 3 from J; bases not matched to a gene: 13. Germline V gives CDR1 MNHEY, CDR2 SMNVEV (reference sequence). The CDR3 consists of 17 residues. This CDR3 is CASSLRGGTTFYNEQFF. CDR3 in DNA: TGTGCCAGCAGTCTCCGGGGCGGGACTACTTTCTACAATGAGCAGTTCTTC.

V and J are TRBV19 and TRBJ1-1; the D gene is possibly TRBD1 (6 bases). The germline V gene has CDR1 LNHDA and CDR2 SQIVND (reference sequence). The length of the CDR3 is 14 residues. Trimming removed 4 bases from V and 5 bases from J, with 14 bases in between. The CDR3 DNA reads TGTGCCAGTAGTAAGACAGGACTTGGGACTGAAGCTTTCTTT. Its translation: CASSKTGLGTEAFF.

This clone was seen a few times. V usage is TRBV9 and J usage is TRBJ1-5; D is unclear. V dropped 1 base and J dropped 6 bases, with 11 bases sitting between them. From germline, CDR1 is SGDLS and CDR2 YYNGEE. This CDR3 region has 14 residues. CDR3 residues: CASSVWEGGQPQHF. The DNA for the CDR3 is TGTGCCAGCAGCGTATGGGAGGGTGGTCAGCCCCAGCATTTT.

This clone is a singleton in its sample. The chain is built from TRBV18 and TRBJ2-3, with TRBD2 matching over 10 bases. The CDR3 is 17 amino acids. The germline V gene has CDR1 KGHSH and CDR2 LQKENI. Losses at the gene ends were 1 base for V and 6 bases for J; bases not matched to a gene: 10. In DNA, the CDR3 is TGTGCCAGCTCACCACGAGCTAGCGGGGGCCGCGGGGATACGCAGTATTTT. This sequence encodes CASSPRASGGRGDTQYF.

This CDR3 reads CASSDPGGAGVINQPQHF. DNA for the CDR3: TGTGCCAGTAGTGATCCTGGAGGGGCAGGGGTTATAAATCAGCCCCAGCATTTT. The chain is built from TRBV19 and TRBJ1-5, with D possibly TRBD1 on 6 matching bases. Germline loops: CDR1 LNHDA, CDR2 SQIVND (reference sequence). The CDR3 consists of 18 residues. V lost 5 bases, J lost 4 bases, and 24 bases lay in between.

The chain recombines TRBV6-4 with TRBJ2-1; D is unresolved. The CDR3 covers 13 residues. Trimming removed 5 bases from V and 5 bases from J, with 10 bases in between. Per the germline V gene, CDR1 is MRHNA and CDR2 is SNTAGT. The CDR3 sequence: CASSKDPHNEQFF. CDR3 in DNA: TGTGCCAGCAGTAAGGACCCGCACAATGAGCAGTTCTTC.

V is TRBV19 and J is TRBJ2-3; TRBD2 matches at 9 bases. Trimming took 1 base from V and 5 from J; bases not matched to a gene: 4. CDR1 and CDR2 from the germline V gene are LNHDA and SQIVND (reference sequence). The CDR3 loop spans 15 amino acids. The CDR3 sequence: CASSIGGGAGDTQYF. DNA for the CDR3: TGTGCCAGTAGTATAGGCGGGGGGGCTGGAGATACGCAGTATTTT. The full variable domain, its missing parts supplied by reference TRBV19 and TRBJ2-3, is DGGITQSPKYLFRKEGQNVTLSCEQNLNHDAMYWYRQDPGQGLRLIYYSQIVNDFQKGDIAEGYSVSREKKESFPLTVTSAQKNPTAFYLCASSIGGGAGDTQYFGPGTRLTVL.

J is TRBJ2-1 and V is TRBV29-1; no reliable D call. Germline CDR1 and CDR2: SQVTM and ANQGSEA. V shed 3 bases and J shed 9 bases, with 9 bases lying between them. The CDR3 covers 11 residues. CDR3 in amino acids: CSVDLSREQFF. Here the CDR3 DNA reads TGCAGCGTTGATTTAAGTCGTGAGCAGTTCTTC.

The sample holds a few counts of this clone. The chain is built from TRBV4-2 and TRBJ2-3; 10 bases map to TRBD2. This CDR3 has 16 residues. Germline V lookup: CDR1 LGHNA, CDR2 YNFKEQ. The ends lost 0 bases at V and 1 base at J; junction bases unmatched: 1. CDR3 sequence reads: CASSQDLAGGTDTQYF. CDR3 DNA sequence: TGTGCCAGCAGCCAAGATCTAGCGGGGGGCACAGATACGCAGTATTTT.

This clone was observed a single time. The gene calls are TRBV6-1 and TRBJ1-3, with 7 positions matching TRBD1. The J segment lost 6 bases and the V segment lost 8 bases, leaving 10 bases of the junction unmatched. The CDR3 length is 14 residues. Germline values: CDR1 MNHNS, CDR2 SASEGT. The CDR3 is CASLTRGNQNTIYF. As DNA, the CDR3 is TGTGCCAGCCTAACCAGGGGGAATCAAAACACCATATATTTT.

The chain joins TRBV7-9 to TRBJ1-1; the D gene is possibly TRBD1 (6 bases). V was pared by 7 bases and J by 0 bases, with 21 bases between. The length of the CDR3 is 17 residues. CDR1 is SEHNR and CDR2 is FQNEAQ in the germline V gene (reference sequence). The CDR3 is CASNRRGGLTMNTEAFF. CDR3 sequence (DNA): TGTGCCAGCAACCGGCGTGGGGGGCTAACTATGAACACTGAAGCTTTCTTT.

V usage is TRBV18 and J usage is TRBJ2-3, with 9 bases matching TRBD1. The CDR3 has 13 residues. Germline loops: CDR1 KGHSH, CDR2 LQKENI. V lost 3 bases and J lost 6; bases outside the gene matches: 1. The CDR3 sequence: CASSPGTGDTQYF. In DNA, the CDR3 is TGTGCCAGCTCACCTGGGACAGGGGATACGCAGTATTTT. The full variable domain, completed using reference TRBV18 and TRBJ2-3, is NAGVMQNPRHLVRRRGQEARLRCSPMKGHSHVYWYRQLPEEGLKFMVYLQKENIIDESGMPKERFSAEFPKEGPSILRIQQVVRGDSAAYFCASSPGTGDTQYFGPGTRLTVL.

This chain connects TRBV9 to TRBJ1-1, with no clear D. The CDR3 runs 16 residues. The germline V gene encodes CDR1 SGDLS and CDR2 YYNGEE. Deletions cut 1 base from V and 0 bases from J, with 13 bases between. The CDR3 reads CASSVSEALMNTEAFF. The CDR3, as DNA: TGTGCCAGCAGCGTATCGGAAGCTCTCATGAACACTGAAGCTTTCTTT.

With regard to this clone: At one of its ends the junction is not consistent with the germline gene, which may arise from a read error. The rearrangement uses TRBV7-7 and TRBJ1-4; D gene uncertain. Germline CDR1 and CDR2: SSHAT and FNYEAQ (reference sequence). CDR3 length: 14 amino acids. CDR3 in DNA: TGTGCTAGCAGCCGAGGAGGGCCTAATGAAAAACTGTTTTTT. Translating it yields CASSRGGPNEKLFF.

The rearrangement joins TRBV2 to TRBJ1-3, with 7 bases identical to TRBD1. The trim removed 4 bases at V and 2 bases at J, leaving 2 bases unmatched. CDR1 and CDR2 from the germline V gene are SNHLY and FYNNEI. This CDR3 comprises 14 residues. This chain's CDR3 is CASSAQGAGNTIYF. The CDR3 DNA is TGTGCCAGCAGTGCTCAGGGGGCTGGAAACACCATATATTTT.

The gene calls are TRBV10-2 and TRBJ2-7; 10 bases agree with TRBD2. Trimming at V came to 5 bases and at J to 2 bases, leaving 0 bases not matched to a gene. CDR1 and CDR2 from the germline V gene are WSHSY and SAAADI. CDR3 length: 13 residues. The CDR3 is CASSLAGAYEQYF. The CDR3 DNA follows: TGCGCCAGCAGTCTAGCGGGGGCCTACGAGCAGTACTTC.

This chain joins TRBV27 and TRBJ1-4; the match to TRBD1 covers 8 bases. Trimming removed 5 bases from V and 8 bases from J; junction bases left unmatched: 19. The CDR3 runs 18 residues. CDR1 is MNHEY, CDR2 SMNVEV, per germline (reference sequence). CDR3 region: CASSAVQWGRGPGEKLFF. DNA for the CDR3: TGTGCCAGCAGTGCCGTACAGTGGGGCAGGGGGCCAGGGGAAAAACTGTTTTTT. Full variable domain (rest looked up from reference TRBV27 and TRBJ1-4): EAQVTQNPRYLITVTGKKLTVTCSQNMNHEYMSWYRQDPGLGLRQIYYSMNVEVTDKGDVPEGYKVSRKEKRNFPLILESPSPNQTSLYFCASSAVQWGRGPGEKLFFGSGTQLSVL.

The rearrangement uses TRBV6-1 and TRBJ1-5; D may be TRBD1 (6 bases). This CDR3 is 14 amino acids long. Trimming shortened V by 6 bases and J by 4 bases, and 13 bases separated the two germline ends. Germline CDR1 and CDR2: MNHNS and SASEGT. The CDR3 sequence: CASRDYTGNQPQHF. CDR3 in DNA: TGTGCCAGCAGAGACTATACAGGGAATCAGCCCCAGCATTTT.

The CDR3 sequence: CASSQEVQGGNTIYF. The CDR3 region has the DNA TGTGCCAGCAGCCAAGAGGTCCAGGGAGGAAACACCATATATTTT. The rearrangement joins TRBV4-2 to TRBJ1-3; a weak D match, TRBD1 (5 bases). This CDR3 comprises 15 residues. With 0 bases removed from V and 4 bases from J, the gap between germline ends came to 10 bases. Germline CDR1 LGHNA, CDR2 YNFKEQ.

This rearrangement joins TRBV12-5 to TRBJ1-1; D is uncertain. Trimming cost V 8 bases and J 7 bases, with 11 bases left between them. CDR1 and CDR2 (germline): LGHNT, FRNRAP. The CDR3 has 11 residues. Here the CDR3 DNA reads TGTGCTAGTCAGTTTCTCCTTGAAGCTTTCTTT. This codes for CASQFLLEAFF.

The chain has TRBV7-9 and TRBJ2-7, with D possibly being TRBD1 (6 bases). V lost 7 bases and J 2 bases, leaving 12 bases between the germline ends. Germline V gives CDR1 SEHNR, CDR2 FQNEAQ (reference sequence). The CDR3 consists of 13 residues. The CDR3 here is CASTDRETYEQYF. The CDR3 bases are TGTGCCAGCACGGACAGAGAAACCTACGAGCAGTACTTC.

The chain employs TRBV7-6 and TRBJ2-3, with D perhaps matching TRBD1 (6 bases). The CDR3 has 14 residues. Per germline, CDR1 SGHVS and CDR2 FNYEAQ. The V gene lost 5 bases and the J gene lost 8 bases, with 17 bases spanning the gap. The CDR3 sequence is CASSQQTHRATQYF. The CDR3 DNA is TGTGCCAGCAGCCAACAAACCCACAGGGCTACGCAGTATTTT.